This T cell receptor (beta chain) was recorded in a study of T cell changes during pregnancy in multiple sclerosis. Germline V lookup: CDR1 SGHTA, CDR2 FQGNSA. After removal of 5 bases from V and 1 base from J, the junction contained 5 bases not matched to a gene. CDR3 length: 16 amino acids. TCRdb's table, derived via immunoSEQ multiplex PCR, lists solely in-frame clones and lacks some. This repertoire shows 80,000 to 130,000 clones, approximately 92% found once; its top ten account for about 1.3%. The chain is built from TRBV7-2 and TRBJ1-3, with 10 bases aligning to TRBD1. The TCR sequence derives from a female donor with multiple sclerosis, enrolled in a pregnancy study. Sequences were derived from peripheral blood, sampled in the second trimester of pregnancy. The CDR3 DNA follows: TGTGCCAGCAGCCCCCGACAGGGGGCATCTGGAAACACCATATATTTT. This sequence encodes CASSPRQGASGNTIYF.